This TCR beta chain stems from a study of blood T cell repertoires in COVID-19. Study members were between 18 and 89 years old and lived in 20 to 30 US regions. Exposed study participants had met a COVID-19 case within 2 weeks before entry. Study processing details: Estimated nucleated cell counts came from reference gene primer amplification. Data came from immunoSEQ multiplex PCR; TCRdb stores just in-frame clones and leaves some out. That table supplies the V and J calls and clone size; D and trimming were determined from the DNA. Altogether 200,000 to 250,000 clones are present, 90% being singletons, with the ten largest covering more than 13%. The V end was cut by 2 bases, the J end by 10 bases, with 10 bases between. Germline V gene data show CDR1 as SGDLS and CDR2 as YYNGEE. This CDR3 region has 13 residues.

This clonotype originated in a man aged 25-45 years who had been exposed to COVID-19. The specimen sequenced was PBMCs or T cells enriched from blood (not recorded which). The chain links TRBV9 to TRBJ1-6; weak D call: TRBD1 (5 bases). The CDR3 reads CASSVGGRSPLHF. The CDR3 DNA reads TGTGCCAGCAGCGTCGGGGGTAGGTCACCCCTCCACTTT.